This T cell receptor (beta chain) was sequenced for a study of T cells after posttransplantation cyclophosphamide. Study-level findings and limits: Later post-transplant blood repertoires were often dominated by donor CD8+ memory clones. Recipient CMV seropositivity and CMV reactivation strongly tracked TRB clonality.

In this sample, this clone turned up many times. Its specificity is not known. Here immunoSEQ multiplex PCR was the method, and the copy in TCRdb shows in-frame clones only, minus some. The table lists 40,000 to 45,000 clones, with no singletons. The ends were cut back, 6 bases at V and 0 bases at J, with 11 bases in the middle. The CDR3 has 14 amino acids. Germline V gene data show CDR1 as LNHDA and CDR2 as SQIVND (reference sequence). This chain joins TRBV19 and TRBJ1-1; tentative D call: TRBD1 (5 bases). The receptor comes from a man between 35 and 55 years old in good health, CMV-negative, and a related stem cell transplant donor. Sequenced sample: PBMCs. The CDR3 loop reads CASREGLLNTEAFF. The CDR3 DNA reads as TGTGCCAGTAGGGAGGGACTACTGAACACTGAAGCTTTCTTT. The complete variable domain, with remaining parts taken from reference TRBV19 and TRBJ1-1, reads DGGITQSPKYLFRKEGQNVTLSCEQNLNHDAMYWYRQDPGQGLRLIYYSQIVNDFQKGDIAEGYSVSREKKESFPLTVTSAQKNPTAFYLCASREGLLNTEAFFGQGTRLTVV.